Detailed here is one T cell receptor beta chain. The CDR3 covers 12 residues. V lost 4 bases, J lost 3 bases, and 1 base stayed unmatched. CDR1 and CDR2 from the germline V gene are GTSNPN and SVGIG (reference sequence). This table comes from immunoSEQ multiplex PCR, and its TCRdb copy is limited to in-frame clones, with some not included. Of roughly 160,000 clones in the sample, 84% are singletons; the top ten hold about 4.5%. This sample was taken from a study of cytotoxic CD8 clonotypes in ibrutinib-treated CLL. This TCR derives from a human donor with chronic lymphocytic leukemia. The chain links TRBV30 to TRBJ1-2, with 8 bases lining up with TRBD1. Here the sequenced sample was PBMCs, taken after 24 months of ibrutinib treatment. DNA of the CDR3: TGTGCCTGGACAGGGGGCGACTATGGCTACACCTTC. Translated: CAWTGGDYGYTF. Based on the CDR3 plus reference TRBV30 and TRBJ1-2, the full variable domain is SQTIHQWPATLVQPVGSPLSLECTVEGTSNPNLYWYRQAAGRGLQLLFYSVGIGQISSEVPQNLSASRPQDRQFILSSKKLLLSDSGFYLCAWTGGDYGYTFGSGTRLTVV.